Shown below are 17 T cell receptor beta chains from a single sample sequenced in a study of T-cell memory formation after mild COVID-19. Via MiXCR, TCRdb re-called the 5' RACE reads, giving one row per CDR3 protein. There are 200,000 to 250,000 distinct CDR3 sequences in the sample; around a tenth occur only once, and roughly a fifth lies in the top ten. Sequences were obtained from PBMCs or a T cell subset sorted from them (not recorded which). The receptors were gathered from a man aged 18-30 years who had mild COVID-19 (a few samples of this study predate the infection). Cell type and time point are not known.

CDR3 sequence: CASSLSGRGRNIQYF. The CDR3 DNA follows: TGTGCCAGCAGTTTATCGGGGCGGGGAAGAAACATTCAGTACTTC. The chain recombines TRBV27 with TRBJ2-4; possible D gene TRBD2, 6 bases. CDR1 MNHEY and CDR2 SMNVEV come from the germline V gene (reference sequence). The length of the CDR3 is 15 residues. V was pared by 0 bases and J by 6 bases, with 12 bases between.

The rearrangement joins TRBV3-1 to TRBJ1-3; no firm D call. The CDR3 totals 14 residues. V lost 1 base and J 4 bases, leaving 8 bases between the germline ends. The germline V gene has CDR1 LGHDT and CDR2 YNNKEL (reference sequence). The CDR3 bases are TGTGCCAGCAGCCAAGCCTCCCCCGGAAACACCATATATTTT. It is translated as CASSQASPGNTIYF.

The chain uses TRBV5-1 and TRBJ2-3; D is possibly TRBD1 (6 bases). Germline V CDR1 and CDR2: SGHRS, YFSETQ. The V end was cut by 0 bases, the J end by 0 bases, with 11 bases between. CDR3 length equals 16 residues. The DNA for the CDR3 is TGCGCCAGCAGCTTGGTTGGACAGCCTAGCACAGATACGCAGTATTTT. Its protein product is CASSLVGQPSTDTQYF.

V gene TRBV20-1 combines with J gene TRBJ2-3; D possibly corresponds to TRBD1 (6 bases). Between the trimmed V and J ends, which lost 6 bases and 6 bases, there was a span of 10 bases. The CDR3 extends over 11 amino acids. The germline CDR1 and CDR2 sequences are DFQATT and SNEGSKA (reference sequence). This CDR3 reads CSALTGDTQYF. The CDR3, as DNA: TGCAGTGCCCTGACAGGTGATACGCAGTATTTT.

This clonotype has more than one count but fewer than ten. The V call is TRBV20-1, the J call TRBJ1-2, with TRBD1 matching over 10 bases. Germline V gene sequence: CDR1 DFQATT, CDR2 SNEGSKA (reference sequence). The CDR3 sequence is 14 residues long. V trimming: 3 bases; J trimming: 4 bases; junction bases outside the gene matches: 5. The CDR3 DNA follows: TGCAGTGCTAGTGCGGGACAGGGGACCTATGGCTACACCTTC. This encodes CSASAGQGTYGYTF.

This clonotype has a count of ten or more. This rearrangement joins TRBV7-9 to TRBJ2-1, with 10 bases fitting TRBD1. The CDR3 is 18 residues long. J lost 8 bases, V lost 4 bases, and 17 bases had no gene match. Germline CDR1 reads SEHNR; CDR2 reads FQNEAQ (reference sequence). CDR3 protein: CASSSAGTGDTPAHEQFF. CDR3 nucleotide sequence: TGTGCCAGCAGCTCTGCCGGGACAGGGGACACACCGGCTCATGAGCAGTTCTTC.

Only a few counts were recorded for this clonotype. The chain joins TRBV20-1 to TRBJ2-7; weak D call: TRBD1 (6 bases). This CDR3 is 13 amino acids long. Germline values: CDR1 DFQATT, CDR2 SNEGSKA (reference sequence). The V end was cut by 6 bases, the J end by 4 bases, with 16 bases between. In DNA, the CDR3 is TGCAGTGCGAGGGGCAGGGGAACGTACGAGCAGTACTTC. This codes for CSARGRGTYEQYF.

The rearrangement uses TRBV4-3 and TRBJ1-1; D is unclear. Trimming removed 1 base from V and 0 bases from J, with 15 bases in between. The CDR3 totals 17 residues. CDR1 and CDR2 (germline): LGHNA, YSLEER. CDR3 DNA sequence: TGCGCCAGCAGCCAAGGGGTGGGCAGTTCCATGAACACTGAAGCTTTCTTT. Translating it yields CASSQGVGSSMNTEAFF.

This CDR3 reads CASSYSGQGRTQYF. In DNA, the CDR3 is TGTGCCAGCAGTTACTCCGGACAGGGGCGGACCCAGTACTTC. This chain links TRBV6-6 with TRBJ2-5; 9 bases agree with TRBD1. The CDR3 has 14 residues. The germline V gene has CDR1 MNHNY and CDR2 SVGAGI (reference sequence). V shed 0 bases, J shed 7 bases, and the junction held 3 bases outside the gene matches.

V is TRBV30 and J is TRBJ1-2, with D tentatively TRBD1 (5 bases). V lost 3 bases and J lost 4, with 9 bases in between. CDR3 length equals 12 residues. Germline V gene lookup returns CDR1 GTSNPN and CDR2 SVGIG (reference sequence). CDR3 sequence reads: CAWSAQGYGYTF. The DNA for the CDR3 is TGTGCCTGGAGCGCGCAGGGCTATGGCTACACCTTC.

This clonotype was seen repeatedly, ten times or more. This chain links TRBV12-3 or TRBV12-4 with TRBJ2-2; a possible D gene is TRBD1 (6 bases). The CDR3 contains 15 residues. The V end lost 6 bases, the J end lost 5 bases, and 16 bases lay between the germline ends. Here the CDR3 reads CASRKITGFTGELFF. The CDR3 DNA sequence: TGTGCCAGCAGGAAGATAACAGGGTTTACCGGGGAGCTGTTTTTT.

The rearrangement joins TRBV6-1 to TRBJ2-7; D not resolved. CDR3 size: 13 residues. Trimming stripped 7 bases from V and 9 bases from J, with 19 bases between. Per the germline V gene, CDR1 is MNHNS and CDR2 is SASEGT. The CDR3 here is CASTTTATQGQYF. For the CDR3, the DNA is TGTGCCAGCACAACAACGGCTACTCAAGGGCAGTACTTC.

This clonotype turned up a few times. The chain is built from TRBV7-2 and TRBJ2-6; 7 bases are a match to TRBD1. Germline V gives CDR1 SGHTA, CDR2 FQGNSA. The CDR3 length is 13 residues. With V trimmed by 5 bases and J by 11 bases, 6 bases remained unmatched. Written as DNA, the CDR3 is TGTGCCAGCAGCGGGGGACAGCGTGACGTCCTGACTTTC. This sequence encodes CASSGGQRDVLTF.

This clonotype was recorded many times. The chain carries TRBV5-1 and TRBJ2-1; 7 bases are shared with TRBD1. CDR3 length equals 14 residues. The trim removed 2 bases at V and 7 bases at J, leaving 6 bases unmatched. Germline V CDR1 and CDR2: SGHRS, YFSETQ. The CDR3 DNA reads as TGCGCCAGCAGCTTATCCACAGGGGTGAATGAGCAGTTCTTC. Protein product: CASSLSTGVNEQFF.

The chain couples TRBV29-1 to TRBJ2-3, with a possible D match to TRBD2 (6 bases). CDR3 length: 14 amino acids. Trimming took off 4 bases at V and 2 bases at J, with 13 bases between the two ends. Germline V gene sequence: CDR1 SQVTM, CDR2 ANQGSEA. CDR3 protein: CSVVRAGTTDTQYF. The CDR3 DNA follows: TGCAGCGTTGTCCGGGCGGGGACCACAGATACGCAGTATTTT.

This clonotype was counted at least ten times. The J gene is TRBJ2-5, the V gene TRBV12-3 or TRBV12-4; 9 nucleotides line up with TRBD1. Trimming at V came to 5 bases and at J to 5 bases, leaving 3 bases not matched to a gene. The CDR3 length is 13 residues. For the CDR3, the DNA is TGTGCCAGCAGTGTCACAGGGGGCGAGACCCAGTACTTC. Amino acid sequence: CASSVTGGETQYF.

In its sample, this clonotype was seen a few times. The chain recombines TRBV20-1 with TRBJ1-1; D gene uncertain. V lost 4 bases, J lost 6 bases, and 12 bases lay in between. This CDR3 is built from 12 residues. Germline V gene sequence: CDR1 DFQATT, CDR2 SNEGSKA (reference sequence). CDR3 nucleotide sequence: TGCAGTGCTACTCATCCGCCCCCTGAAGCTTTCTTT. It encodes CSATHPPPEAFF.